The 18 T cell receptor beta chains below were found in one sample sequenced in a study of blood T cell repertoires in COVID-19. TCRdb's table, derived via immunoSEQ multiplex PCR, lists solely in-frame clones and lacks some. This sample has around 300,000 clones, with 80% to 90% found just once. The sample consisted of peripheral blood. Source of these receptors: a woman aged 70-85 years with acute or convalescent COVID-19.

The chain combines TRBV12-5 with TRBJ2-5; 10 nucleotides agree with TRBD2. Germline CDR1 and CDR2: LGHNT and FRNRAP. Trimming cost V 1 base and J 3 bases; bases outside gene matches: 2. The CDR3 spans 15 residues. The CDR3 DNA follows: TGTGCTAGTGGTTTGGGCACTAGCGGGGAAGAGACCCAGTACTTC. It translates to CASGLGTSGEETQYF.

The genes are TRBV18 and TRBJ1-4; the D gene is possibly TRBD1 (6 bases). V lost 8 bases and J 8 bases, leaving 15 bases between the germline ends. The CDR3 is made up of 13 amino acids. The germline CDR1 and CDR2 sequences are KGHSH and LQKENI. Here the CDR3 DNA reads TGTGCCAGCCGCGCCGGGACACAAGAAAAACTGTTTTTT. Amino acids: CASRAGTQEKLFF.

The V and J genes are TRBV24-1 and TRBJ2-6; 13 bases agree with TRBD2. The V gene's germline CDR1 is KGHDR and CDR2 SFDVKD. J lost 4 bases, V lost 10 bases, and 6 bases had no gene match. The CDR3 covers 16 residues. The CDR3 region has the DNA TGTGCCACGGGGACTAGCGGGGTCTCGGGGGCCAACGTCCTGACTTTC. Translated: CATGTSGVSGANVLTF.

The rearrangement uses TRBV3-1 (or the pseudogene TRBV3-2) and TRBJ2-5; D is unclear. The CDR3 extends over 13 amino acids. The germline V and J ends were trimmed by 1 base and 1 base, with 4 bases remaining between them. From germline, CDR1 is LGHDT and CDR2 YNNKEL (reference sequence). The CDR3, as DNA: TGTGCCAGCAGCCAAGCTCTCCAAGAGACCCAGTACTTC. Protein: CASSQALQETQYF.

The rearrangement uses TRBV18 and TRBJ2-7; TRBD1 is a possible D gene (6 bases). Germline loops: CDR1 KGHSH, CDR2 LQKENI. The CDR3 runs to 16 residues. Trimming removed 0 bases at V and 0 bases at J, with 12 bases between. The chain's CDR3 is CASSPPIQGSSYEQYF. In DNA form, the CDR3 reads TGTGCCAGCTCACCACCCATACAGGGCTCCTCCTACGAGCAGTACTTC.

The J gene is TRBJ1-3, the V gene TRBV11-2; no definite D call. This CDR3 is built from 13 residues. The germline V gene encodes CDR1 SGHAT and CDR2 FQNNGV. V was pared by 3 bases and J by 4 bases, with 7 bases between. The CDR3 DNA reads as TGTGCCAGCAGCTTTCCCGGGGGAAACACCATATATTTT. Its protein product is CASSFPGGNTIYF.

The gene calls are TRBV9 and TRBJ2-1; weak D call: TRBD1 (6 bases). The germline gives CDR1 SGDLS, CDR2 YYNGEE. The CDR3 consists of 15 residues. Between the trimmed V and J ends, which lost 2 bases and 4 bases, there was a span of 13 bases. The DNA for the CDR3 is TGTGCCAGCAGCGTCGGACAGAGCCCTTACAATGAGCAGTTCTTC. This sequence encodes CASSVGQSPYNEQFF.

This CDR3 reads CASSSPTSPSRTDTQYF. CDR3 nucleotide sequence: TGTGCCAGCAGTTCACCGACTAGTCCCTCCCGCACAGATACGCAGTATTTT. The V call is TRBV7-9, the J call TRBJ2-3; D perhaps matches TRBD2 (6 bases). From germline, CDR1 is SEHNR and CDR2 FQNEAQ (reference sequence). The CDR3 contains 17 residues. V was pared by 6 bases and J by 1 base, with 20 bases between.

The chain recombines TRBV9 with TRBJ1-4; 7 nucleotides agree with TRBD1. Germline trimming cut 0 bases from V and 4 bases from J; bases unmatched to any gene: 3. The CDR3 extends over 15 amino acids. Germline values: CDR1 SGDLS, CDR2 YYNGEE. The CDR3 is CASSVGDSYNEKLFF. CDR3 bases: TGTGCCAGCAGCGTAGGGGACAGTTATAATGAAAAACTGTTTTTT.

The V gene is TRBV6-6, the J gene TRBJ2-5, with 10 bases aligning to TRBD1. Trimming cost V 6 bases and J 0 bases; bases outside gene matches: 4. Germline V gene data show CDR1 as MNHNY and CDR2 as SVGAGI (reference sequence). The CDR3 has 15 amino acids. CDR3 coding DNA: TGTGCCAGCAGGTTCGGACAGGGGGACCAAGAGACCCAGTACTTC. This encodes CASRFGQGDQETQYF.

The rearrangement links TRBV15 to TRBJ2-1; tentatively, D is TRBD2 (5 bases). Germline-derived CDR1 and CDR2 are LNHNV and YYDKDF (reference sequence). The CDR3 length is 16 residues. V lost 2 bases and J 6 bases, leaving 17 bases between the germline ends. DNA of the CDR3: TGTGCCACCAGCAGACAACAGCCACTAGTCTCCAATGAGCAGTTCTTC. Its protein is CATSRQQPLVSNEQFF.

CDR3 nucleotides: TGTGCCAGCCGGGGCCCACAGGGGACCCTCACCGGGGAGCTGTTTTTT. Translation gives CASRGPQGTLTGELFF. This chain links TRBV18 with TRBJ2-2, with 7 bases that match TRBD1. Trimming took 8 bases from V and 4 from J; bases not matched to a gene: 13. Germline V lookup: CDR1 KGHSH, CDR2 LQKENI. The CDR3 consists of 16 residues.

This chain connects TRBV5-1 to TRBJ1-2; TRBD1 matches at 8 bases. The CDR3 consists of 17 residues. CDR1 is SGHRS, CDR2 YFSETQ, per germline. The junction had 11 bases not matched to a gene; V was cut back by 0 bases and J by 4 bases. The CDR3 coding sequence is TGCGCCAGCAGCTTGGTGACAGGGGACCCACTCCCCTATGGCTACACCTTC. It is translated as CASSLVTGDPLPYGYTF.

This rearrangement joins TRBV2 to TRBJ2-3; the match to TRBD2 covers 12 bases. The V gene end was trimmed by 6 bases and the J gene end by 4 bases; junction bases not matched to a gene: 5. The CDR3 sequence is 15 residues long. Germline loops: CDR1 SNHLY, CDR2 FYNNEI. CDR3 protein: CASSPRLAGADTQYF. DNA of the CDR3: TGTGCCAGCAGCCCCCGACTAGCGGGGGCAGATACGCAGTATTTT.

This clone was detected only once. The chain links TRBV5-6 to TRBJ2-2; 10 positions match TRBD2. The CDR3 contains 16 residues. Trimming cost V 8 bases and J 3 bases; bases outside gene matches: 10. Germline V gives CDR1 SGHDT, CDR2 YYEEEE. The CDR3 loop is CASSRSSGGYTGELFF. The CDR3, as DNA: TGTGCCAGTTCCAGGAGTAGCGGGGGGTACACCGGGGAGCTGTTTTTT.

The sample holds one count of this clone. J is TRBJ1-2 and V is TRBV19; D call uncertain. Germline lookup yields CDR1 LNHDA and CDR2 SQIVND (reference sequence). This CDR3 has 15 residues. V lost 2 bases and J 3 bases, leaving 13 bases between the germline ends. CDR3 region: CASSISWAGDYGYTF. Here the CDR3 DNA reads TGTGCCAGTAGTATAAGTTGGGCCGGGGACTATGGCTACACCTTC. The complete variable domain, with remaining parts taken from reference TRBV19 and TRBJ1-2, reads DGGITQSPKYLFRKEGQNVTLSCEQNLNHDAMYWYRQDPGQGLRLIYYSQIVNDFQKGDIAEGYSVSREKKESFPLTVTSAQKNPTAFYLCASSISWAGDYGYTFGSGTRLTVV.

CDR3 coding DNA: TGTGCCAGCAGCCCCGGGTCCCTGGACACTGAAGCTTTCTTT. Translation: CASSPGSLDTEAFF. This chain joins TRBV6-5 and TRBJ1-1; D remains ambiguous. There are 14 residues in the CDR3. V was trimmed by 6 bases and J by 3 bases, leaving 14 bases between them. The germline gives CDR1 MNHEY, CDR2 SVGAGI.

DNA for the CDR3: TGTGCCAGCAGTAGGAGTGCCGGGGAGCTGTTTTTT. As protein: CASSRSAGELFF. The rearrangement uses TRBV2 and TRBJ2-2; D gene ambiguous. The V end lost 5 bases, the J end lost 6 bases, and 7 bases lay between the germline ends. This CDR3 has 12 amino acids. CDR1 and CDR2 (germline): SNHLY, FYNNEI.